The entry below gives a single T cell receptor beta chain sequence along with its context. This record comes from a study of blood T cell repertoires in COVID-19. Study context: The United States, Italy and Spain supplied acute and convalescent COVID-19 samples. From T cells, B-cell-depleted T cells, or PBMCs came the material, which was cDNA or gDNA.

The junction had 12 bases not matched to a gene; V was cut back by 7 bases and J by 7 bases. This CDR3 has 13 amino acids. Germline V gene sequence: CDR1 SQVTM, CDR2 ANQGSEA. Per the study methods: Reference gene primer amplification in the assay estimated nucleated cell counts. The method was immunoSEQ multiplex PCR; TCRdb's version includes in-frame clones alone and lacks a portion of them. That table is the source of V, J and clone size, and D and trimming were worked out from the DNA. The table has about 49,000 clones, 65% to 85% seen once. The chain uses TRBV29-1 and TRBJ2-5, with 7 bases identical to TRBD1. The sequence was obtained from a man in his 70s with active or convalescent COVID-19. Sample: peripheral blood. The CDR3 nucleotides are TGCAGCGACGGGACAGCGGATGGGGGGACCCAGTACTTC. It yields the protein CSDGTADGGTQYF.